Listed below are T cell receptor beta chains from one sample, sequenced in a study of blood T cell repertoires in COVID-19. Produced via immunoSEQ multiplex PCR; TCRdb's table is partial and in-frame only. There are over 200,000 clones in the sample; roughly 90% occur only once, and over 3% lies in the top ten. Sample: PBMCs or T cells enriched from blood (not recorded which). All receptors derive from a woman between 45 and 65 years old in a cohort exposed to, infected with or recovered from COVID-19 (not recorded which). CDR3s include the opening cysteine and the closing phenylalanine or tryptophan. Fields, in order: clone size, V gene, D gene, J gene, CDR3 DNA, CDR3 protein. The D gene is left open where the match is weak. The size of a clone is reported for some rows only, either as once, few or many, or as a class for expanded clones.

>NA|TRBV3-1/TRBV3-2|TRBD2|TRBJ2-1
TGTGCCAGCAGCCCCAGGGCGGGGGACCTGGCTGAGCAGTTCTTC
CASSPRAGDLAEQFF
>NA|TRBV18|NA|TRBJ1-5
TGTGCCAGCTCACCCGGTGCTAATCAGCCCCAGCATTTT
CASSPGANQPQHF
>NA|TRBV11-2|NA|TRBJ1-1
TGTGCCAGCAGCACAAGTCAGGGAAACGCTGAAGCTTTCTTT
CASSTSQGNAEAFF
>NA|TRBV27|TRBD1|TRBJ1-2
TGTGCCAGCAGTTTCATCGGGACAGGAGCCTTGCGGGGGAACTATGGCTACACCTTC
CASSFIGTGALRGNYGYTF
>NA|TRBV19|NA|TRBJ2-1
TGTGCCACCCTGTCCCGGGGGAGCTCCTACAATGAGCAGTTCTTC
CATLSRGSSYNEQFF
>NA|TRBV30|TRBD1|TRBJ1-3
TGTGCCTGGAGCGGCCGACCGACAGGGGGCTCTGGAAACACCATATATTTT
CAWSGRPTGGSGNTIYF
>NA|TRBV4-1|NA|TRBJ2-7
TGCGCCAGCAGCCAAGGAAGACCAGGGGGGAACTACGAGCAGTACTTC
CASSQGRPGGNYEQYF
>NA|TRBV2|NA|TRBJ2-3
TGTGCCAGCAGAAAGGACAGTAGCACAGATACGCAGTATTTT
CASRKDSSTDTQYF
>NA|TRBV14|NA|TRBJ2-3
TGTGCCAGCAGCCCCAACAGGGTTTTGGGCACAGATACGCAGTATTTT
CASSPNRVLGTDTQYF
>NA|TRBV4-3|NA|TRBJ1-2
TGCGCCAGCAGCCAAGCGGGGAACTATGGCTACACCTTC
CASSQAGNYGYTF
>NA|TRBV5-1|TRBD2|TRBJ2-1
TGCGCCAGCAGCCCGACGGGGACTAGCGGGGGGAATGAGCAGTTCTTC
CASSPTGTSGGNEQFF
>NA|TRBV4-3|TRBD1|TRBJ2-2
TGCGCCAGCAGCCAAGAGGACAGGGGTCCCGGGGAGCTGTTTTTT
CASSQEDRGPGELFF
>few|TRBV2|TRBD1|TRBJ1-2
TGTGCCAGCACCCCAGGACAGGGAGGCTACTATGGCTACACCTTC
CASTPGQGGYYGYTF
>NA|TRBV3-1/TRBV3-2|NA|TRBJ1-1
TGTGCCAGCAGCCCCAACCGGGGGGGTACTGAAGCTTTCTTT
CASSPNRGGTEAFF
>NA|TRBV12-3/TRBV12-4|NA|TRBJ1-5
TGTGCCAGCAGTTTATGGGTTAGCCAGCCCCAGCATTTT
CASSLWVSQPQHF
>few|TRBV5-5|TRBD1|TRBJ1-1
TGTGCCAGCAGCTTAGGGGACAGTTCCATGAACACTGAAGCTTTCTTT
CASSLGDSSMNTEAFF
>NA|TRBV6-2/TRBV6-3|TRBD1|TRBJ1-1
TGTGCCAGCAGTTACGGGGACAGGGGATGGGGTGAAGCTTTCTTT
CASSYGDRGWGEAFF
>NA|TRBV19|NA|TRBJ1-6
TGTGCCAGTAAAAGCGATTATTCACCCCTCCACTTT
CASKSDYSPLHF
>NA|TRBV19|NA|TRBJ1-2
TGTGCCAGTAGGACCATCGGGACATCGCGATCTGGCTACACCTTC
CASRTIGTSRSGYTF
>NA|TRBV15|TRBD1|TRBJ1-1
TGTGCCACCAGCATTTCAAGGACAGGTCTGGGCACTGAAGCTTTCTTT
CATSISRTGLGTEAFF
>NA|TRBV4-3|NA|TRBJ2-3
TGCGCCAGCAGCCATAGGTCCACCCCGGAGGGCCCAGATACGCAGTATTTT
CASSHRSTPEGPDTQYF
>NA|TRBV10-1|NA|TRBJ2-5
TGCGCCAGCAGTGAGACCGGGGGGCCAGGGGAGACCCAGTACTTC
CASSETGGPGETQYF
>NA|TRBV14|TRBD2|TRBJ2-5
TGTGCCAGCAGCCAGCCCGGGGTAGCGGGGGACATAGGTGGGACCCAGTACTTC
CASSQPGVAGDIGGTQYF
>NA|TRBV4-2|NA|TRBJ2-4
TGTGCCAGCAGCCAATCCCCCCGCCCCGGGGATCTAGCCAAAAACATTCAGTACTTC
CASSQSPRPGDLAKNIQYF
>NA|TRBV6-5|TRBD2|TRBJ2-7
TGTGCCAGCAGGGGGACTAGCGGGGGTTCCTACGAGCAGTACTTC
CASRGTSGGSYEQYF
>NA|TRBV11-2|NA|TRBJ1-4
TGTGCCAGCAGCTTAATGTCAGGGCTCAATGAAAAACTGTTTTTT
CASSLMSGLNEKLFF
>NA|TRBV6-2/TRBV6-3|NA|TRBJ1-2
TGTGCCAGCAGTGACACCATCTATGGCTACACCTTC
CASSDTIYGYTF
>NA|TRBV7-9|NA|TRBJ2-7
TGTGCCAGCAGAATGGACTACTACGAGCAGTACTTC
CASRMDYYEQYF
>NA|TRBV9|NA|TRBJ1-4
TGTGCCAGCAGCGTAGATGGACAAAGCGAAAAACTGTTTTTT
CASSVDGQSEKLFF
>NA|TRBV6-5|TRBD1|TRBJ2-7
TGTGCCAGCAGGGACTCGGACAGGGCGAAAGAGCAGTACTTC
CASRDSDRAKEQYF
>NA|TRBV3-1/TRBV3-2|TRBD2|TRBJ2-1
TGTGCCAGCAGCCAAAACTGGGGGGGAGATAACAATGAGCAGTTCTTC
CASSQNWGGDNNEQFF
>NA|TRBV2|TRBD1|TRBJ1-5
TGTGCCAGCACATACCTAGCAGGGGGCGCGAATCAGCCCCAGCATTTT
CASTYLAGGANQPQHF
>NA|TRBV18|TRBD2|TRBJ2-2
TGTGCCAGCTCACGCGGGACTAGCGGGGGGAACACCGGGGAGCTGTTTTTT
CASSRGTSGGNTGELFF
>NA|TRBV7-3|TRBD1|TRBJ1-1
TGTGCCAGCAGCTGGGACAGGAACACTGAAGCTTTCTTT
CASSWDRNTEAFF
>once|TRBV5-1|TRBD1|TRBJ1-1
TGCGCCAGCAGCTTGGACAGGGGGCCCGCTGAAGCTTTCTTT
CASSLDRGPAEAFF
>NA|TRBV3-1/TRBV3-2|TRBD1|TRBJ1-5
TGTGCCAGCAGCCAAAGGACAGGGATTGGCAATCAGCCCCAGCATTTT
CASSQRTGIGNQPQHF
>once|TRBV20-1|NA|TRBJ1-1
TGCAGTGCTAGACTGGCAGGGGAAGCTTTCTTT
CSARLAGEAFF
>NA|TRBV6-5|NA|TRBJ1-4
TGTGCCAGCAGTCCGGGGAGCTATAATGAAAAACTGTTTTTT
CASSPGSYNEKLFF
>NA|TRBV28|NA|TRBJ2-7
TGTGCCAGCACTGGCATCCTCTACGAGCAGTACTTC
CASTGILYEQYF
>NA|TRBV4-3|NA|TRBJ2-7
TGCGCCAGCAGCCAAGATCGGGGATACTATACCTACGAGCAGTACTTC
CASSQDRGYYTYEQYF
>NA|TRBV7-9|NA|TRBJ1-3
TGTGCCAGCAGCCCAACGTTGACTCCTGGAAACACCATATATTTT
CASSPTLTPGNTIYF
>NA|TRBV7-9|NA|TRBJ2-1
TGTGCCAGCAGCCTCAGCGGTAAATCCTACAATGAGCAGTTCTTC
CASSLSGKSYNEQFF
>few|TRBV29-1|NA|TRBJ2-7
TGCAGCGTTTCCCAGGTCCCCCCCTACGAGCAGTACTTC
CSVSQVPPYEQYF
>once|TRBV5-6|TRBD1|TRBJ2-5
TGTGCCAGCAGCGCCGGGACAGGGGGTAGGGAGACCCAGTACTTC
CASSAGTGGRETQYF
>NA|TRBV10-3|TRBD1|TRBJ1-1
TGTGCCACACGGGTGGGACAGGGTGGACCTGAAGCTTTCTTT
CATRVGQGGPEAFF
>NA|TRBV5-1|NA|TRBJ1-2
TGCGCCAGCAGCTCAGGGAACGCGAGGCACTATGGCTACACCTTC
CASSSGNARHYGYTF
>NA|TRBV11-2|NA|TRBJ1-1
TGTGCCAGCAGCCCGCGTTTGAGGGTCGGGGTGGACACTGAAGCTTTCTTT
CASSPRLRVGVDTEAFF
>NA|TRBV7-9|NA|TRBJ1-2
TGTGCCAGCAGCTTAGCGGTACAGGGACGATTAGGCTACACCTTC
CASSLAVQGRLGYTF
>NA|TRBV18|NA|TRBJ1-3
TGTGCCAGCTCACCAAGGAGCGGGCCGTACTCTGGAAACACCATATATTTT
CASSPRSGPYSGNTIYF
>NA|TRBV11-2|NA|TRBJ1-2
TGTGCCAGCAGCTTAGACTCCCGGGGGGGAGATGGCTACACCTTC
CASSLDSRGGDGYTF
>NA|TRBV2|NA|TRBJ1-1
TGTGCCAGCAGTGAACGGGAATACACTGAAGCTTTCTTT
CASSEREYTEAFF
>NA|TRBV5-1|NA|TRBJ1-5
TGCGCCAGCAGGCAGGAACCTATTAGCAATCAGCCCCAGCATTTT
CASRQEPISNQPQHF
>NA|TRBV18|TRBD2|TRBJ2-4
TGTGCCAGCTCACCGGTCCCACCAGCGGGGGTAGCCAAAAACATTCAGTACTTC
CASSPVPPAGVAKNIQYF
>NA|TRBV9|TRBD1|TRBJ1-6
TGTGCCAGCAGCGTCGACAGGGGGCTTTCACCCCTCCACTTT
CASSVDRGLSPLHF
>NA|TRBV11-2|NA|TRBJ2-6
TGTGCCAGCAGCCGCGATGGAGACTCTGGGGCCAACGTCCTGACTTTC
CASSRDGDSGANVLTF